This TCR beta chain came from a study of cytomegalovirus exposure and HLA in healthy donors. Whole-study results and caveats: Differences between HLA loci emerged in a later analysis of TCR association rates, with DRB1 most and HLA-C fewest. Some public TCRs appeared in many individuals, while most sequences were rare.

Concerning this clone: Its matching antigen is unknown. The junction departs from germline at one end; a sequencing error may be responsible.

Primers included in the PCR were 60 Vbeta and 13 Jbeta primers. Method: immunoSEQ multiplex PCR; TCRdb's copy keeps in-frame clones and lacks some. The sample consists of about 100,000 clones, about 68% of them appearing once. Per germline, CDR1 SEHNR and CDR2 FQNEAQ (reference sequence). This CDR3 is built from 16 residues. The sample taken for sequencing was PBMCs. V usage is TRBV7-9 and J usage is TRBJ1-4, with 7 bases lining up with TRBD1. The sequence derives from a male donor in good health and CMV-seropositive. CDR3 nucleotides: TGTTCCAGCAGCTTAGGGGACAGTGTCACTAATGAAAAACTGTTTTTT. Translated: CSSSLGDSVTNEKLFF.